The clone carrying this TCR beta chain was picked up many times. Construction of TCR beta libraries relied on iRepertoire HTBI primers and on Arm-PCR targeting CDR3 regions. TCRdb independently ran MiXCR on the multiplex PCR reads; one entry per CDR3 protein. The repertoire includes around 250,000 distinct CDR3 sequences, 18% of them detected once, and 14% sits in the top ten. The source of the sample is a study of regulatory T cells in long-lasting Graves disease. Study at large: Recently diagnosed Graves' patients had received antithyroid drugs for under 3 months.

Sample time point: newly diagnosed GD, antithyroid drugs for less than 3 months. PBMCs were the source of the RNA used for TCR sequencing. EDTA tubes held approximately 8.8 milliliters of peripheral blood from each patient. The CDR3 length is 12 residues. V shed 8 bases and J 8 bases; nucleotides not matched to a gene: 10. Germline-derived CDR1 and CDR2 are DFQATT and SNEGSKA (reference sequence). The same sample was also studied in work on T cells in Graves' hyperthyroidism and ophthalmopathy. That work adds: Exclusion criteria comprised uncontrolled infection, other autoimmune disease, pregnancy or lactation.

The sample consisted of peripheral blood mononuclear cells (PBMCs), taken at new diagnosis, from a patient treated with antithyroid drugs. This clonotype was obtained from a woman aged 30 to 39 with Graves disease. The chain joins TRBV20-1 to TRBJ1-2; 8 nucleotides agree with TRBD1. The CDR3 is CSPGQGSEGYTF. Written as DNA, the CDR3 is TGCAGTCCTGGACAGGGTTCGGAAGGCTACACCTTC.